Given below is one TCR beta chain in context. Its antigen has not been determined. Per-base qualities were not stored, and no clone one base away is much larger. The entry originates in a study of Ad26.COV2.S vaccination and SARS-CoV-2 variants (dated by TCRdb to 2020 to 2023). Context from the whole study: Donors in the vaccine arm were drawn from COV1001, a multicentre, randomized, double-blind, placebo-controlled phase I-IIa trial testing Ad26.COV2.S in healthy adults. TCRbeta repertoire sequencing was used to assess the specificity and breadth of SARS-CoV-2-reactive T cell receptors after Ad26.COV2.S vaccination. A total of around 32 samples were included in the TCR-sequenced set, comprising around 19 Ad26.COV2.S vaccine recipients, 5 placebo recipients and 8 SARS-CoV-2 convalescent individuals. Blinding of investigators to trial group allocation was maintained during experiments and outcome assessment. Trial participants were randomized into five groups of five, in which low-dose or high-dose Ad26.COV2.S was given once or twice, or placebo was given on both occasions. Dosing of Ad26.COV2.S was intramuscular, at either 5x10^10 or 1x10^11 viral particles, delivered as one shot or as two shots spaced 56 days apart.

The immunoSEQ Assay was the method used to sequence TCRbeta CDR3 regions. After extraction, genomic DNA underwent amplification by bias-controlled multiplex PCR, followed by high-throughput sequencing. Regarding the original processing steps: Collapsing and filtering of sequences were performed to quantify the absolute abundance of each unique TCRbeta CDR3 region. T cell fraction was estimated by normalizing TCRbeta template counts to usable DNA, with usable DNA measured through amplification of reference genes found in all nucleated cells. Repertoire TCRs were annotated as SARS-CoV-2-specific when V gene, CDR3 amino acid sequence and J gene were exactly matched to a known reactive TCR set. The reference SARS-CoV-2 TCR set was obtained from MIRA and was filtered for enrichment in COVID-19-positive ImmuneCODE repertoires, whereby public or cross-reactive TCRs were removed. Based on the MIRA antigens, annotated TCRs were further analysed at the level of specific ORF or position within ORF. Breadth was defined as annotated unique rearrangements over total unique productive rearrangements; depth was the summed frequency of those rearrangements. TCR breadth was compared between groups using two-sided Wilcoxon rank-sum tests. This immuneACCESS table, as held by TCRdb, lists in-frame sequences with V and J called but not all clones. Of the missing ones, under half trace to an unresolved V gene in checked studies; the others have no known cause. For V, J and clone size, that table is used; D and trimming come from the DNA. In all, the sample holds approximately 340,000 clones, and approximately 84% of those were seen once. The ten largest make up 2.5% to 3.5% of the sample.

Based on the germline V gene, the CDR1 and CDR2 sequences are MNHEY and SVGAGI. From the cysteine through the phenylalanine, the CDR3 covers 14 amino acids. The read is trimmed to its CDR3 DNA, 42 bases read in frame from base 1. The V end loses 6 bases and the J end loses 3 bases, and a stretch of 15 bases separates them. Paper-wide results and their limitations: Vaccine and placebo recipients had similar non-spike TCR breadth, a finding consistent with the vaccine containing only spike. According to the authors, total T cell responses may have been underestimated by the TCR breadth and depth analyses. The study lacked the statistical power to compare responses across vaccine doses or regimens. After vaccination, substantial breadth of spike-specific CD8+ and CD4+ T cell responses was reported. Compared with placebo recipients, Ad26.COV2.S recipients showed higher spike-specific TCR breadth (P = 0.0014).

What this sample's treatment or condition label stands for: roughly 19 received Ad26.COV2.S at low or high dose, single or two shots; five or six received placebo; per-sample allocation not given. Repertoires of vaccine and placebo recipients were sequenced from samples taken on day 63 after the first injection. Cohort 1b enrolled about two dozen adults aged 18-55 years at a single site in Boston, USA, between 29 July and 7 August 2020. Ad26.COV2.S was a replication-incompetent adenovirus type 26 vector expressing a prefusion-stabilized SARS-CoV-2 spike protein from the original Wuhan strain. The chain was built from TRBV6-5 and TRBJ2-7; matching of 5 bases hints at TRBD1 as the D gene. This TCR derives from a person between 18 and 60 years old who received the Ad26.COV2.S COVID-19 vaccine or a placebo. The sequencing used peripheral blood, collected in a trial of Ad26.COV2.S vaccine versus placebo. The sequenced DNA is TGTGCCAGCAGCCGGACCGAGACAGACTACGAGCAGTACTTC. Translated, it gives CASSRTETDYEQYF.